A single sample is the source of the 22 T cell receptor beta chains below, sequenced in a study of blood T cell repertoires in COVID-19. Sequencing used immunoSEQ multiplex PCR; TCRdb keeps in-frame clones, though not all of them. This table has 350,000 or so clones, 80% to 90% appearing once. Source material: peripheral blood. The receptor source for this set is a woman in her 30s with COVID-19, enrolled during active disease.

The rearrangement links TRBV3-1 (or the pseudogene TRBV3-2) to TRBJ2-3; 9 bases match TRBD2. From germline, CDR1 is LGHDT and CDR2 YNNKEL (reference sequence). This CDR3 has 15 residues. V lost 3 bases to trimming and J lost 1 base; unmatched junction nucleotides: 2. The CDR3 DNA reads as TGTGCCAGCAGCCACAGACTAGCGGGCACAGATACGCAGTATTTT. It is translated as CASSHRLAGTDTQYF.

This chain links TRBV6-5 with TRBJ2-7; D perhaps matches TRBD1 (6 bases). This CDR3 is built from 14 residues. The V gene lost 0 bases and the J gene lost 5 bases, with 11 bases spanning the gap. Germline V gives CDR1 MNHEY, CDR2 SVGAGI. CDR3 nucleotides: TGTGCCAGCAGTTACTCCCCAGGGGACCACGAGCAGTACTTC. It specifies CASSYSPGDHEQYF.

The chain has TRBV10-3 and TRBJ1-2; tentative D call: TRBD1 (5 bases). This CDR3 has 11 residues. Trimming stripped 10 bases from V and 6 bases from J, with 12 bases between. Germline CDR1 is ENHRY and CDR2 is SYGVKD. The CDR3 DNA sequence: TGTGCCAGCGGAGGAGGGGATGGCTACACCTTC. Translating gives CASGGGDGYTF.

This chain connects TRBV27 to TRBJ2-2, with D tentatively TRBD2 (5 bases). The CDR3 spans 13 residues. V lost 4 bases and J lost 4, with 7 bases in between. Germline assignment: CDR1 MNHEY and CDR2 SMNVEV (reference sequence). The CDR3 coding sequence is TGTGCCAGCAGTTACAGCGGCACCGGGGAGCTGTTTTTT. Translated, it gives CASSYSGTGELFF.

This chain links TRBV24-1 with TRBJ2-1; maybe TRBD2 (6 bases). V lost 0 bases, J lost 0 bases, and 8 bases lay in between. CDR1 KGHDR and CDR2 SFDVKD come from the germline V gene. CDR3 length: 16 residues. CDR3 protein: CATSDLGGVSYNEQFF. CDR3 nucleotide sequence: TGTGCCACCAGTGATTTGGGAGGGGTCTCCTACAATGAGCAGTTCTTC.

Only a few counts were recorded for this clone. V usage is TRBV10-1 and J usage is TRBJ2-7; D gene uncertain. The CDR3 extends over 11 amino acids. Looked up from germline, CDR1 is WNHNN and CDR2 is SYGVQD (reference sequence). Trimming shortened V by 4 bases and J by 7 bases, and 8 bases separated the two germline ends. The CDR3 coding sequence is TGCGCCAGCAGTGGGTCGAGAGAGCAGTACTTC. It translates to CASSGSREQYF.

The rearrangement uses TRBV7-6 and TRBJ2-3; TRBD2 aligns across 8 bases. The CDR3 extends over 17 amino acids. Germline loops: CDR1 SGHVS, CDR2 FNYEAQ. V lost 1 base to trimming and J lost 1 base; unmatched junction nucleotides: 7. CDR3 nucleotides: TGTGCCAGCAGCTTAGGGAGACTAGCGACAGGCACAGATACGCAGTATTTT. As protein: CASSLGRLATGTDTQYF.

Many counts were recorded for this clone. CDR3 DNA: TGTGCCAGCAGCCTCGTGACACTCAATTCACCCCTCCACTTT. Its translation: CASSLVTLNSPLHF. The rearrangement links TRBV3-1 (or the pseudogene TRBV3-2) to TRBJ1-6; no reliable D call. Germline values: CDR1 LGHDT, CDR2 YNNKEL (reference sequence). The CDR3 has 14 amino acids. V dropped 4 bases and J dropped 7 bases, with 11 bases sitting between them.

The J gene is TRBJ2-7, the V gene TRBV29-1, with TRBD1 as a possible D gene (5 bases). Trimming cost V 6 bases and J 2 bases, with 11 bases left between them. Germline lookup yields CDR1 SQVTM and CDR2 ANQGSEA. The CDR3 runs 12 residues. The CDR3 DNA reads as TGCAGCGTCCAGTTAGGGGCCTACGAGCAGTACTTC. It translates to CSVQLGAYEQYF.

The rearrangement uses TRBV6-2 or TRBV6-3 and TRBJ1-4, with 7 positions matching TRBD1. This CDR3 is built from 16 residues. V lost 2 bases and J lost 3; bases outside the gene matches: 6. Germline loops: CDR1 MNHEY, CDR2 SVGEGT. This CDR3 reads CASSYLQDRSNEKLFF. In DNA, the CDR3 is TGTGCCAGCAGTTACCTTCAGGACAGGTCTAATGAAAAACTGTTTTTT.

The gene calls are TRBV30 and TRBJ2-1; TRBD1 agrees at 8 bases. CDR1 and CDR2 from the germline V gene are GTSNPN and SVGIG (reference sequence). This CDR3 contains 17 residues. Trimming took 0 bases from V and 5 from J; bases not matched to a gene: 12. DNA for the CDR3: TGTGCCTGGAGTGTGAAGGGGCAGGGGGCCGGAGACAATGAGCAGTTCTTC. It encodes CAWSVKGQGAGDNEQFF.

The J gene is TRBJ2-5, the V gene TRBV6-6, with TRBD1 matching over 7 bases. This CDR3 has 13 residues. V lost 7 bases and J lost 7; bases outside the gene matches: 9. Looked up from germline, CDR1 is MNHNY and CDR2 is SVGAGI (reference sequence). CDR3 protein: CASNDRASGTQYF. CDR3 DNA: TGTGCCAGCAATGACAGGGCCTCGGGGACCCAGTACTTC.

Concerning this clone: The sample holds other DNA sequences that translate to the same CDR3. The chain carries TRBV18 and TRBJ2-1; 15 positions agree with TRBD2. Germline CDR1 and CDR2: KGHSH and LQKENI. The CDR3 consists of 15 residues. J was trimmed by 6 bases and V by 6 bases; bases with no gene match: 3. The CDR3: CASSPGLAGGNEQFF. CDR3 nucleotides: TGTGCCAGCTCGCCGGGACTAGCGGGGGGCAATGAGCAGTTCTTC.

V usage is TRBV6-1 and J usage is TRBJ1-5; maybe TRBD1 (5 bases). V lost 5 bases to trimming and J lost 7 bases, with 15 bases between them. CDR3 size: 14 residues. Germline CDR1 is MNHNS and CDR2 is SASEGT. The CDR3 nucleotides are TGTGCCAGCAGTCAGGGTGGAGGGGCACAGCCCCAGCATTTT. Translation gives CASSQGGGAQPQHF.

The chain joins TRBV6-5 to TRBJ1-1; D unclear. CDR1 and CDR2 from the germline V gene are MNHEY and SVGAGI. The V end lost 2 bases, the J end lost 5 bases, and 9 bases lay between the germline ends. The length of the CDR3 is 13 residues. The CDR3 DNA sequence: TGTGCCAGCAGTTACGGAGGAGGGACTGAAGCTTTCTTT. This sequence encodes CASSYGGGTEAFF.

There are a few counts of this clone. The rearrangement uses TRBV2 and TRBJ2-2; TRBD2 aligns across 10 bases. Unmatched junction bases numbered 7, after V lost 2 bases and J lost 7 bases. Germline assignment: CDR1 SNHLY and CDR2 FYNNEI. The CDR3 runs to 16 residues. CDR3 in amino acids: CASSETVAGGVGELFF. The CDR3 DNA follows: TGTGCCAGCAGTGAAACTGTAGCGGGAGGTGTCGGGGAGCTGTTTTTT.

This CDR3 reads CASSSRGIDQPQHF. CDR3 sequence (DNA): TGTGCCAGCAGCTCACGCGGGATTGATCAGCCCCAGCATTTT. This chain joins TRBV5-4 and TRBJ1-5; D not resolved. With 3 bases removed from V and 5 bases from J, the gap between germline ends came to 12 bases. The CDR3 sequence is 14 residues long. Germline CDR1 is SGHNT and CDR2 is YYREEE (reference sequence).

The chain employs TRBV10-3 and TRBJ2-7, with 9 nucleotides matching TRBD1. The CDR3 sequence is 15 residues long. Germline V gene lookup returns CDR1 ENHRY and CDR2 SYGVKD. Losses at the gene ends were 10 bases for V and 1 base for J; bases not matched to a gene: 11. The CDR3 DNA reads TGTGCCAGCAAGAGGACAGGGGAAACGTCCTACGAGCAGTACTTC. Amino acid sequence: CASKRTGETSYEQYF.

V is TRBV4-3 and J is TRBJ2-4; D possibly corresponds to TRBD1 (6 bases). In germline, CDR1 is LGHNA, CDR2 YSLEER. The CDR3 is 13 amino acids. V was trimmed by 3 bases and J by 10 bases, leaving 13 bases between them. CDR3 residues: CASSQADRGIQYF. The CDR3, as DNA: TGCGCCAGCAGCCAGGCGGACAGAGGGATTCAGTACTTC.

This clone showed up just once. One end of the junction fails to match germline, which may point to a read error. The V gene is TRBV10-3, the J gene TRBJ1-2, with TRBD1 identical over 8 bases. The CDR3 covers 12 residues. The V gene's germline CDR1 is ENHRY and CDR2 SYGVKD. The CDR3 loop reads CAISVDRVAFAF. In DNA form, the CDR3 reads TGTGCCATCAGTGTGGACAGGGTAGCCTTTGCCTTC.

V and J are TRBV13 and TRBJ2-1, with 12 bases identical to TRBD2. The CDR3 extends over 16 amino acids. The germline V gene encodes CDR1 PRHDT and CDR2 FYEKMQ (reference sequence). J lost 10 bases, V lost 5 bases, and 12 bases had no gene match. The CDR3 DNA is TGTGCCAGCAGCAACCGACTAGCGGGAGCCCCACGGGAGCAGTTCTTC. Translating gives CASSNRLAGAPREQFF.

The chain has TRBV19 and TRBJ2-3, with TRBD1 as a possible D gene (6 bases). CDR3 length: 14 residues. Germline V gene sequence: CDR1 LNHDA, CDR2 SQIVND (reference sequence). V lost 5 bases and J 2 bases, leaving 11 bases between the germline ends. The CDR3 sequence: CASSSVGATDTQYF. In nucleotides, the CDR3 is TGTGCCAGTAGTTCTGTGGGGGCCACAGATACGCAGTATTTT. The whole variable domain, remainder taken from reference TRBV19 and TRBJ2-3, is DGGITQSPKYLFRKEGQNVTLSCEQNLNHDAMYWYRQDPGQGLRLIYYSQIVNDFQKGDIAEGYSVSREKKESFPLTVTSAQKNPTAFYLCASSSVGATDTQYFGPGTRLTVL.